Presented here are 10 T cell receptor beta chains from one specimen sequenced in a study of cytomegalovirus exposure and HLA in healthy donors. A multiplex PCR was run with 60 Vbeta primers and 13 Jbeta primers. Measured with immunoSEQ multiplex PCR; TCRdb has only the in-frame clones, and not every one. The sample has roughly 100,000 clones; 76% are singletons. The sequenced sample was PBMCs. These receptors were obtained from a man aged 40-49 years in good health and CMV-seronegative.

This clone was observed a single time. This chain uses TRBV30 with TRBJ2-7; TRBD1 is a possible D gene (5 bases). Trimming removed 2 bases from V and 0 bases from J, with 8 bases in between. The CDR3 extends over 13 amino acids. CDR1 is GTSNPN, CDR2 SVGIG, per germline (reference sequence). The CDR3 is CAWSPDSSYEQYF. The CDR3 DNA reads TGTGCCTGGAGTCCCGACAGCTCCTACGAGCAGTACTTC.

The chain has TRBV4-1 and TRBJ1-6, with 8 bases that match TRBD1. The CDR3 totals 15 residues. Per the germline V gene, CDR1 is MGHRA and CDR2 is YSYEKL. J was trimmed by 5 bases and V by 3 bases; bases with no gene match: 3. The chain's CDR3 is CASSQRTGNNSPLHF. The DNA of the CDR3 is TGCGCCAGCAGCCAGCGGACAGGGAATAATTCACCCCTCCACTTT.

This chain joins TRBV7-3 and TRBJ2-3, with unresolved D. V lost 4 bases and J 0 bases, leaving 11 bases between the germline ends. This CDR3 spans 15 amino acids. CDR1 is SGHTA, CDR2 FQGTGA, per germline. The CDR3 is CASSSNAGSTDTQYF. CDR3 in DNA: TGTGCCAGCAGCTCCAATGCCGGTAGCACAGATACGCAGTATTTT.

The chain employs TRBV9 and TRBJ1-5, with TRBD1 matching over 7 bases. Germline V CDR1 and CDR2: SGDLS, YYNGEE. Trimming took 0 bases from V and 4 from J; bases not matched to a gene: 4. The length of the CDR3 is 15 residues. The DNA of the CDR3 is TGTGCCAGCAGCGTAGAGGGACAGCCTAATCAGCCCCAGCATTTT. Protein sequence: CASSVEGQPNQPQHF.

The CDR3 is CAISGRERYNEQFF. The CDR3 nucleotides read TGTGCCATCAGTGGAAGGGAGCGGTACAATGAGCAGTTCTTC. This chain links TRBV10-3 with TRBJ2-1, with a possible D match to TRBD2 (5 bases). This CDR3 is 14 amino acids long. Germline V lookup: CDR1 ENHRY, CDR2 SYGVKD. The V gene lost 4 bases and the J gene lost 4 bases, with 11 bases spanning the gap.

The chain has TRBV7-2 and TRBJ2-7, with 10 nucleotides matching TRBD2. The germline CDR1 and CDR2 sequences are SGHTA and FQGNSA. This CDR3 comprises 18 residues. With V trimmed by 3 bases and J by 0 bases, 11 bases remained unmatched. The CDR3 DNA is TGTGCCAGCAGCTTTCTGGTTGTTAGCGGGAGGACCTCCTACGAGCAGTACTTC. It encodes CASSFLVVSGRTSYEQYF. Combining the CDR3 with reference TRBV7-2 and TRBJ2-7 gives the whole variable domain GAGVSQSPSNKVTEKGKDVELRCDPISGHTALYWYRQSLGQGLEFLIYFQGNSAPDKSGLPSDRFSAERTGGSVSTLTIQRTQQEDSAVYLCASSFLVVSGRTSYEQYFGPGTRLTVT.

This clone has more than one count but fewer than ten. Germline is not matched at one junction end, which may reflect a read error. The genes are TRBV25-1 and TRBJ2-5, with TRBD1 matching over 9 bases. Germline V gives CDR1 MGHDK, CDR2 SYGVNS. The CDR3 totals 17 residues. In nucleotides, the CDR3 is TGTGCCAGCAGTGGGTCCCCGGGACAGGGCGACCATGAGACCCAGTACTTC. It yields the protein CASSGSPGQGDHETQYF.

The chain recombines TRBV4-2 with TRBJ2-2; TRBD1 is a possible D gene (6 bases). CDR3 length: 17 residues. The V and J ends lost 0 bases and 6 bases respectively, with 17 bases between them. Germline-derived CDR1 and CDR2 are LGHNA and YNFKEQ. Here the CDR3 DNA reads TGTGCCAGCAGCCAAGATGTCGGGCAGGGGAGCGCCGGGGAGCTGTTTTTT. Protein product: CASSQDVGQGSAGELFF.

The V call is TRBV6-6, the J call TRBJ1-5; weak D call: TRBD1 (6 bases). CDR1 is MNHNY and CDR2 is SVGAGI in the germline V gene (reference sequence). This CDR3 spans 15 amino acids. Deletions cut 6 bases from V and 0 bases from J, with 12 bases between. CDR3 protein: CASRSQGHSNQPQHF. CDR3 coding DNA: TGTGCCAGCAGAAGCCAGGGACATAGCAATCAGCCCCAGCATTTT.

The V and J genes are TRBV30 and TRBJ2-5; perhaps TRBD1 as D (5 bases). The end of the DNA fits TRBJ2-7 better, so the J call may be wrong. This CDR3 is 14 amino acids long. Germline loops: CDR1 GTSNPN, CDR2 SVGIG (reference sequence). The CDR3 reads CAWKKETVVYEQYF. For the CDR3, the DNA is TGTGCCTGGAAAAAGGAGACAGTAGTATACGAGCAGTACTTC.